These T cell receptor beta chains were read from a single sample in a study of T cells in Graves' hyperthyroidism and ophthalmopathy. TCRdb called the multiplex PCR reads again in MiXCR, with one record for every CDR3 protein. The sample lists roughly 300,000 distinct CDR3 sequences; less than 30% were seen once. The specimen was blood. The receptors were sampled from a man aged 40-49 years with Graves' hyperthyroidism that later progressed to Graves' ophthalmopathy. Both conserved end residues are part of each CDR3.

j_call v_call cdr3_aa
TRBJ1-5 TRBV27 CASSSYPGGGGQPQHF
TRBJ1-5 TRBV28 CASSRQRARNQPQHF
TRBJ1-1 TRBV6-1 CASSIPGVRGEAFF
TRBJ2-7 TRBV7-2 CASRKRTGPHEQYF
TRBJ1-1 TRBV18 CASSPASMNTEAFF
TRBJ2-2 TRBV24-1 CATSDTGTDTGELFF
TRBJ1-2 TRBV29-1 CSVEGGRGGYTF
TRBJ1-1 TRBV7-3 CASSVQGNTEAFF
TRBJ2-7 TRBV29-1 CSIRRTSSYEQYF
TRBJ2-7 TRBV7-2 CASSLTDGAYEQYF
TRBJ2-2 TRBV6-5 CASSYSPENTGELFF
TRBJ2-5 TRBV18 CASSPKEYQETQYF
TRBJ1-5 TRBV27 CASSPRPGDSNQPQHF
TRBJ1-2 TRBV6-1 CASSEGPNNYGYTF
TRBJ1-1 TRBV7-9 CASSFGDRGGTEAFF
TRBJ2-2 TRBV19 CASSRIHPSGITGELFF
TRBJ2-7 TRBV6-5 CASSYGWGTYEQYF
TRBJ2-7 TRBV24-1 CATSDSTVSHEQYF
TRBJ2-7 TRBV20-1 CSAIGPDKVSEQYF
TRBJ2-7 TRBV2 CASSAGTGWGEQYF
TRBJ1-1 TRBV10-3 CAISEQQGGTFTEAFF
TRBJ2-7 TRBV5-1 CASSLARASGTYEQYF
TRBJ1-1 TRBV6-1 CASNNLGQSTEAFF
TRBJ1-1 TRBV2 CASIGAEGTEAFF
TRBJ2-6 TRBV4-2 CASTATRGHSGANVLTF
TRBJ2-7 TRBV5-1 CASSLSRGRFSYEQYF
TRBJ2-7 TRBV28 CRSASRYEQYF
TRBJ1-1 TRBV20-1 CSARGEGGDTEAFF
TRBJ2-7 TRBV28 CASSSAGLAFYEQYF
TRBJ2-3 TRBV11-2 CASSLGGDTQYF
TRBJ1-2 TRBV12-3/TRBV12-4 CASSWDRSYGYTF
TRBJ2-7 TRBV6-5 CASSYSGDRPYEQYF
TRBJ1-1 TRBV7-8 CASSFPFGRETEAFF
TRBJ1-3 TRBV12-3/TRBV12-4 CASSLEWASGNTIYF
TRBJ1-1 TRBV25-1 CASSEAGATEAFF
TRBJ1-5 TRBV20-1 CSARVTGVLQPQHF
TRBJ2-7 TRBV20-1 CSARPLADLSYEQYF
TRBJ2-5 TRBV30 CAWGLAGGKETQYF
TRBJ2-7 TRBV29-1 CSVVFGYEQYF
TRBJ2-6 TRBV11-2 CASRGLNSGANVLTF
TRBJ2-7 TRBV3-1 CASSLAIASDYEQYF
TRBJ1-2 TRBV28 CASSLVGTYTF
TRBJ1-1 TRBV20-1 CSATRRQSLLNTEAFF
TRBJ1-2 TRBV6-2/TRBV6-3 CASSYFGRNSPNYGYTF
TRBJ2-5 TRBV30 CAWSSDQETQYF
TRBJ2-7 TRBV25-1 CASNDRDYEQYF
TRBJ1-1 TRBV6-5 CASSSEAEAFF
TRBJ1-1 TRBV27 CASRLNRAGSDAFF
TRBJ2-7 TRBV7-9 CASSLAVGFGYEQYF
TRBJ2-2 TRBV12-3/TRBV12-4 CASSFSGLVISGELFF
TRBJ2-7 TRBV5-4 CASSLALRAGVTYEQYF
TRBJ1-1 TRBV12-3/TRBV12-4 CASSFEGGTEAFF
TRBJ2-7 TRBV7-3 CASSAGLSGKQYF
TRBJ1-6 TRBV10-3 CAIRQQGRNSPLHF
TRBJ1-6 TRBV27 CASSLTNSPLHF
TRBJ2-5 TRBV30 CAWSSLRETQYF
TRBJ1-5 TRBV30 CACGQLNQPQHF
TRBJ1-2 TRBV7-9 CASSQSGGSGYTF
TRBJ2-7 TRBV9 CASSPAGTDYEQYF
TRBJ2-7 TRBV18 CASSPSGSAGEQYF